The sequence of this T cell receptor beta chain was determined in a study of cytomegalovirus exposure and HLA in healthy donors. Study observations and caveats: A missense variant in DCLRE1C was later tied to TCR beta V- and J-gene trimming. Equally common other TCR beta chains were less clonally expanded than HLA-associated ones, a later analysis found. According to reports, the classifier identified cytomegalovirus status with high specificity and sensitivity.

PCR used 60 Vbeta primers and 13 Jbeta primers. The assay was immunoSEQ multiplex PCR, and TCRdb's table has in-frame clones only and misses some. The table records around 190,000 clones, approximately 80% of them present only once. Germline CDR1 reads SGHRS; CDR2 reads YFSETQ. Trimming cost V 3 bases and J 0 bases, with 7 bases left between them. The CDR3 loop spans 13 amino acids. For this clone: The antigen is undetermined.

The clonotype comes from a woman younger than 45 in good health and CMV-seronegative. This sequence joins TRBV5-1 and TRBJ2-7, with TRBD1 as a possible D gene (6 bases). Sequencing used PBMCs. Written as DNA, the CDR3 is TGCGCCAGCAGCTACAGGGACTCCTACGAGCAGTACTTC. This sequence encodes CASSYRDSYEQYF. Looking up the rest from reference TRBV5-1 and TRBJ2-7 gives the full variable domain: KAGVTQTPRYLIKTRGQQVTLSCSPISGHRSVSWYQQTPGQGLQFLFEYFSETQRNKGNFPGRFSGRQFSNSRSEMNVSTLELGDSALYLCASSYRDSYEQYFGPGTRLTVT.